Listed below are T cell receptor beta chains from one sample, sequenced in a study of blood T cell repertoires in COVID-19. Libraries were prepared by immunoSEQ multiplex PCR; TCRdb keeps only in-frame clonotypes and omits some of them. The sample holds a few hundred thousand clones, about 90% seen once. Sequenced sample: PBMCs or T cells enriched from blood (not recorded which). The source is a woman younger than 45 who had recovered from COVID-19. Each CDR3 is given with its conserved first and last residue. A D gene is named only where the DNA matches it firmly. Size values are once, few and many counts, or a class for expanded clones, and some rows have none.

>TRBJ1-2|TRBD1|TRBV5-1|once
TGCGCCAGCAGCCCGGGGACAGGCGTCGGGGGCTACACCTTC
CASSPGTGVGGYTF
>TRBJ1-5|TRBD1|TRBV4-1|NA
TGCGCCAGCAGCCAGGGGACAGGGGAGCATCAGCCCCAGCATTTT
CASSQGTGEHQPQHF
>TRBJ2-7|TRBD2|TRBV4-1|once
TGCGCCAGCAGCCGAGGACTAGCGGTTGCTTACGAGCAGTACTTC
CASSRGLAVAYEQYF
>TRBJ2-1|NA|TRBV29-1|NA
TGCAGCGTACTGTTTTGGCAGGGGCGGACTAATGAGCAGTTCTTC
CSVLFWQGRTNEQFF
>TRBJ1-5|TRBD1|TRBV6-5|NA
TGTGCCAGCAGCCGACAGGGCTCCGGTCAGCCCCAGCATTTT
CASSRQGSGQPQHF
>TRBJ1-4|NA|TRBV5-1|NA
TGCGCCAGCAGCTCCCTGACCGGGTCGGCTGAAAAACTGTTTTTT
CASSSLTGSAEKLFF
>TRBJ1-1|TRBD1|TRBV27|NA
TGTGCCAGCAGTAGGGGGGACAGCCTTGAAGCTTTCTTT
CASSRGDSLEAFF
>TRBJ2-1|TRBD1|TRBV5-1|NA
TGCGCCAGCAGCGTTCTAGGGGGACAGGGGTACAATGAGCAGTTCTTC
CASSVLGGQGYNEQFF
>TRBJ2-1|NA|TRBV6-5|NA
TGTGCCAGCAGTTACGATCATGGAGGAATTTACAATGAGCAGTTCTTC
CASSYDHGGIYNEQFF
>TRBJ2-5|TRBD2|TRBV5-1|few
TGCGCCAGCTCCGCGGTGAGCGGGGGGGCACTGGGAGAGACCCAGTACTTC
CASSAVSGGALGETQYF
>TRBJ1-1|NA|TRBV19|NA
TGTGCCAGTAGTATAGAGGGACTGATAATGAACACTGAAGCTTTCTTT
CASSIEGLIMNTEAFF
>TRBJ1-4|NA|TRBV27|NA
TGTGCCAGCAGTTTCTCAGGGATCCCGAAACGACTAACTAATGAAAAACTGTTTTTT
CASSFSGIPKRLTNEKLFF
>TRBJ2-2|TRBD2|TRBV6-5|few
TGTGCCAGCGGGACGGGGGGGAACACCGGGGAGCTGTTTTTT
CASGTGGNTGELFF
>TRBJ2-7|TRBD2|TRBV5-1|NA
TGCGCCAGCAGCCCGTCTAGCGGATACGAGCAGTACTTC
CASSPSSGYEQYF
>TRBJ1-5|NA|TRBV19|NA
TGTGCCAGTAGTATAGAGAGGGAACAGCCCCAGCATTTT
CASSIEREQPQHF
>TRBJ1-3|TRBD1|TRBV11-2|NA
TGTGCCAGCAGCAGACAGGGTACTGGAAACACCATATATTTT
CASSRQGTGNTIYF
>TRBJ1-1|TRBD1|TRBV6-1|NA
TGTGCCAGCAGTGAACGTGACAGGGGATCTGAAGCTTTCTTT
CASSERDRGSEAFF
>TRBJ2-3|TRBD2|TRBV6-5|NA
TGTGCCAGCAGTTCCCTAGCGGGAGTTGTATCAGATACGCAGTATTTT
CASSSLAGVVSDTQYF